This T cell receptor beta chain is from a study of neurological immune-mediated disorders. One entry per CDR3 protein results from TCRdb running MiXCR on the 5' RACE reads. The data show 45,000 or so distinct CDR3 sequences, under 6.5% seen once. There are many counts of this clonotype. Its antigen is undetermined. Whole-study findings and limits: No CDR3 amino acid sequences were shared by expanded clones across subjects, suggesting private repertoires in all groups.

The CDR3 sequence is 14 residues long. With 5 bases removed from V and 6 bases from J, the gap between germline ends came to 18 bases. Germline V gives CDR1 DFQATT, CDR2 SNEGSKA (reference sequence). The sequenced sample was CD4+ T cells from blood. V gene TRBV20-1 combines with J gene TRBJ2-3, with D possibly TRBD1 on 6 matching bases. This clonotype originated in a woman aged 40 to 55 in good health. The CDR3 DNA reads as TGCAGTGCTCCCCCGCAGGGGAAAACGGATACGCAGTATTTT. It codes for CSAPPQGKTDTQYF.